Each of the 21 T cell receptor delta chains below was sequenced from the same sample in a study of γδ T cells in repeated Plasmodium falciparum infection. TCRdb repeated clone calling on the multiplex PCR reads with CATT. The sample holds more than 70,000 delta-chain clones, 0.98% seen once. Gammadelta T cells were flow-sorted from PBMC into Vgamma9/Vdelta2+ and Vdelta2-negative populations for bulk analysis. Sequencing used gamma-delta T cells from blood. The receptors originated from a pool of human donors (malaria-infected and uninfected, not separated).

Note on this clone: Only one base separates this from a far larger clonotype, so it likely reflects a read error. This sample also contains other DNA sequences that code for the same CDR3. The chain employs TRDV1 and TRDJ1, with 9 bases lining up with TRDD3. Because TCRdb records no J gene, it was assigned here through a match of the DNA to germline. Trimming took 7 bases from V and 2 from J; bases not matched to a gene: 29. The CDR3 has 22 amino acids. The V gene's germline CDR1 is TSWWSYY and CDR2 QGS. DNA of the CDR3: TGTGCTCTTGCCGCCCCTTTCCTACGTCAGCCCGTACTGGGGGACACGACCGATAAACTCATCTTT. Its protein is CALAAPFLRQPVLGDTTDKLIF.

This clone was detected only a few times. With a far larger clone one base away, a read error is the likely cause. Different DNA sequences within this sample yield the same CDR3. J is TRDJ1 and V is TRDV2, with D perhaps matching TRDD2 (7 bases). Germline matching of the DNA provided the J gene here, since TCRdb leaves it blank. CDR3 length: 20 amino acids. Trimming pared 4 bases from V and 6 bases from J, leaving 35 bases between. From germline, CDR1 is GEAIGNYY and CDR2 EKD. The CDR3 DNA is TGTGCCTGTGATAGAATTCCTACGGGGGACTCCGAACATGTGAGGAATAAACTCATCTTT. As protein: CACDRIPTGDSEHVRNKLIF.

Notes on this clone: Only one base separates this from a far larger clonotype, so it likely reflects a read error. Other DNA sequences in this specimen translate into the identical CDR3. The CDR3 sequence is CACDAGDPKDDKLIF. In DNA form, the CDR3 reads TGTGCCTGTGACGCTGGGGACCCCAAGGACGACAAACTCATCTTT. The chain uses TRDV2 and TRDJ1, with a weak D call TRDD3 (6 bases). TCRdb offers no J gene call, so here the DNA was matched to germline to obtain one. The germline V gene encodes CDR1 GEAIGNYY and CDR2 EKD. V was shortened by 3 bases and J by 8 bases, with 21 bases between the two germline ends. The CDR3 is 15 amino acids.

This clone was detected ten times or more. TCRdb attributes to this sequence the protein of a much larger clone, which differs from the DNA translation at residue 3; a read error is likely, and the protein displayed is translated from the DNA. The genes are TRDV2 and TRDJ1, with TRDD3 as a possible D gene (6 bases). Per the germline V gene, CDR1 is GEAIGNYY and CDR2 is EKD. The CDR3 has 16 amino acids. The CDR3 here is CASDTGIYRITDKLIF. The CDR3 coding sequence is TGTGCCAGTGACACGGGGATTTATAGGATCACCGATAAACTCATCTTT.

Regarding this clone: TCRdb's protein for this DNA is that of a much larger clone and differs from the translation at residue 18, likely a read error; the protein shown is the DNA translation. The V gene is TRDV1, the J gene TRDJ3; the match to TRDD3 covers 12 bases. TCRdb supplies no J gene; here it was assigned by aligning the nucleotide sequence to germline. Germline CDR1 reads TSWWSYY; CDR2 reads QGS. This CDR3 comprises 23 residues. CDR3 protein: CALGESANDWGIPSSWDARQMFF. As DNA, the CDR3 is TGTGCTCTTGGGGAATCGGCGAACGACTGGGGGATACCGAGCTCCTGGGACGCCCGACAGATGTTTTTC.

On this clone itself: A far larger clone is off by one base, so a read error is likely. Additional DNA sequences in this sample encode the identical CDR3. The chain carries TRDV1 and TRDJ1, with D tentatively TRDD3 (6 bases). The J gene comes from matching the DNA to germline here; TCRdb lacks it. CDR1 and CDR2 from the germline V gene are TSWWSYY and QGS. Trimming left V 2 bases short and J 3 bases short, with 34 bases between. This CDR3 is 22 amino acids long. The CDR3 spells CALGETSAELPLLGYGADKLIF. CDR3 bases: TGTGCTCTTGGGGAAACGTCCGCAGAACTACCACTACTGGGCTATGGGGCCGATAAACTCATCTTT.

This clone was observed a handful of times. The genes are TRDV2 and TRDJ1, with D perhaps TRDD3 (6 bases). Germline matching of the DNA provided the J gene here, since TCRdb leaves it blank. The CDR3 sequence is 19 residues long. Trimming removed 3 bases from V and 0 bases from J, with 25 bases in between. Looked up from germline, CDR1 is GEAIGNYY and CDR2 is EKD. CDR3 sequence reads: CACDDQRGGTTTYTDKLIF. For the CDR3, the DNA is TGTGCCTGTGACGACCAACGAGGGGGAACAACAACTTACACCGATAAACTCATCTTT.

Concerning this clone: A single base is all that separates this from a far larger clone, so a read error is likely. Other DNA sequences of this sample code for an identical CDR3. The genes are TRDV1 and TRDJ1, with D uncertain. Trimming stripped 5 bases from V and 8 bases from J, with 21 bases between. This CDR3 contains 15 residues. The V gene's germline CDR1 is TSWWSYY and CDR2 QGS. The CDR3 sequence: CALGLSPTATVKLIF. The DNA of the CDR3 is TGTGCTCTTGGGCTTAGCCCCACTGCCACCGTCAAACTCATCTTT.

This clone was counted between two and nine times. TCRdb pairs this DNA with a much larger clone's protein that differs at residue 14, likely a read error; the protein shown was translated from the DNA. The rearrangement uses TRDV2 and TRDJ1; 7 nucleotides match TRDD3. Looked up from germline, CDR1 is GEAIGNYY and CDR2 is EKD. This CDR3 comprises 18 residues. Losses at the gene ends were 1 base for V and 6 bases for J; bases not matched to a gene: 19. The CDR3 DNA reads TGTGCCTGTGACACGATTGGGGGAGTCAAAAAAGAAATCAATAAACTCATCTTT. Translated, it gives CACDTIGGVKKEINKLIF.

This clone has more than one count but fewer than ten. This sequence is one base from a far larger clone and is likely a read error. The DNA is omitted, as the CDR3 cannot be located on it reliably, and the CDR3 follows TCRdb's listing. The V gene is TRDV1, but the J gene lacks a call; the table's D call TRDD3 went unverified against the DNA. The CDR3 adds up to 18 amino acids, both ends counted. Germline values: CDR1 TSWWSYY, CDR2 QGS. CDR3 residues: CALGERPKEYRCADKLIF.

This clone appeared a few times. A far more abundant clone sits one base away, making this likely a read error. The same CDR3 is also encoded by other DNA sequences in this sample. The chain recombines TRDV2 with TRDJ1; 11 positions agree with TRDD3. In the absence of a J gene in TCRdb, the DNA was matched to germline to assign it here. The germline V gene encodes CDR1 GEAIGNYY and CDR2 EKD. With V trimmed by 5 bases and J by 1 base, 23 bases remained unmatched. CDR3 length: 21 amino acids. CDR3 in DNA: TGTGCCTGTGGGCCCTTCCTCCCACTGGGGGATATTACGGCCGCCACCGATAAACTCATCTTT. Its translation is CACGPFLPLGDITAATDKLIF.

About this clone itself: For this DNA, TCRdb reports the protein of a much larger clone, which diverges at residue 13, most likely from a read error; the protein presented here is translated directly from the DNA. Here the CDR3 DNA reads TGTGCTCTTGGGGGGACTTTCTCCCACTGGTACTGGGAACCCAAGGACACGGATAAACTCATCTTT. Residues: CALGGTFSHWYWEPKDTDKLIF. The V gene is TRDV1, the J gene TRDJ1, with D maybe TRDD3 (6 bases). The J gene is absent in TCRdb and was assigned here via DNA matching to germline. The germline V gene has CDR1 TSWWSYY and CDR2 QGS. The CDR3 has 22 residues.

This clone appeared a few times. Since a far larger clone is one base different, this is likely a read error. In the same sample, other DNA sequences code for this CDR3. This chain joins TRDV2 and TRDJ3, with D hard to call. This CDR3 is 19 amino acids long. The germline V gene has CDR1 GEAIGNYY and CDR2 EKD. Deletions cut 0 bases from V and 1 base from J, with 15 bases between. CDR3 DNA: TGTGCCTGTGACACCGTTGGGAAGGGAGAATCCTGGGACACCCGACAGATGTTTTTC. This translates into CACDTVGKGESWDTRQMFF.

This clone was observed at least ten times. A far larger clone is one nucleotide away, so this likely arose from a read error. Other DNA sequences in the sample encode the same CDR3. This chain connects TRDV2 to TRDJ1; the D is unclear. The CDR3 extends over 20 amino acids. From germline, CDR1 is GEAIGNYY and CDR2 EKD. V was trimmed by 0 bases and J by 4 bases, leaving 29 bases between them. CDR3 coding DNA: TGTGCCTGTGACACCATCCTGGCCAGCCCCCAGAACTACTACGGCGATAAACTCATCTTT. This codes for CACDTILASPQNYYGDKLIF.

A note on this clone: A read error likely explains this, since a far larger clone differs by one base. The same CDR3 can be traced to other DNA sequences in this sample. The chain links TRDV1 to TRDJ1; 12 bases are shared with TRDD3. Germline matching of the DNA provided the J gene here, since TCRdb leaves it blank. V lost 2 bases to trimming and J lost 3 bases; unmatched junction nucleotides: 13. Germline assignment: CDR1 TSWWSYY and CDR2 QGS. The length of the CDR3 is 19 residues. CDR3 in amino acids: CALGEKAPTLGDTADKLIF. CDR3 bases: TGTGCTCTTGGGGAAAAGGCTCCCACGCTGGGGGATACGGCCGATAAACTCATCTTT.

Points on this clone: The protein TCRdb lists belongs to a much larger clone and differs from this DNA's translation at residue 11, which points to a read error; the protein shown is made from the DNA. CDR3: CACDTITGGYTDTDKLIF. Here the CDR3 DNA reads TGTGCCTGTGACACAATTACTGGGGGATACACTGACACCGATAAACTCATCTTT. The chain combines TRDV2 with TRDJ1, with 12 bases matching TRDD3. Here the J gene came from matching the DNA to germline, since TCRdb omits it. Trimming cost V 1 base and J 0 bases; bases outside gene matches: 8. The CDR3 totals 18 residues. The germline V gene has CDR1 GEAIGNYY and CDR2 EKD.

Details on this clone: The mismatch at residue 12 between this DNA's translation and the TCRdb protein of a much larger clone likely reflects a read error; the protein shown is translated from the DNA. V gene TRDV2 combines with J gene TRDJ1; a possible D gene is TRDD3 (5 bases). TCRdb supplies no J gene; here it was assigned by aligning the nucleotide sequence to germline. V lost 0 bases and J lost 2, with 27 bases in between. Germline CDR1 reads GEAIGNYY; CDR2 reads EKD. This CDR3 is 20 amino acids long. CDR3 coding DNA: TGTGCCTGTGACACCGGAGCCAAAATTGTTAGTAGGGGGTCTACCGATAAACTCATCTTT. Amino acids: CACDTGAKIVSRGSTDKLIF.

Points on this clone: This probably arose from a read error, given a far larger clone one base away. Distinct nucleotide sequences in the sample also encode this CDR3. The chain recombines TRDV1 with TRDJ1; 9 nucleotides line up with TRDD3. No J gene was available from TCRdb, and it was assigned here by a germline match of the DNA. There are 19 residues in the CDR3. The germline V gene encodes CDR1 TSWWSYY and CDR2 QGS. The CDR3 DNA is TGCGCTCTTGGGGAAAAAAGGAAAGGTTACTGGGGGAACACCGATAAACTCATCTTT. Protein sequence: CALGEKRKGYWGNTDKLIF.

Points on this clone: A far bigger clonotype differs at one base, so this is likely a read error. Distinct nucleotide sequences in the sample also encode this CDR3. This chain connects TRDV1 to TRDJ1; D might be TRDD3 (6 bases). TCRdb leaves out the J gene; it was filled in here by matching the DNA to germline. This CDR3 has 15 amino acids. Germline loops: CDR1 TSWWSYY, CDR2 QGS. The CDR3 DNA reads as TGTGCCCTTGGGGAACGATCCGTACTGGGTAATAAACTCATCTTT. Translation gives CALGERSVLGNKLIF.

As regards this clone: The likely explanation is a read error, given a far larger clone one base away. Other DNA sequences from this sample encode an identical CDR3 as well. The genes are TRDV1 and TRDJ1, with TRDD3 identical over 7 bases. TCRdb lists no J gene, so it was determined here by aligning the DNA to germline. The germline V gene encodes CDR1 TSWWSYY and CDR2 QGS. The CDR3 consists of 25 residues. The CDR3 DNA sequence: TGTGCTCTCGGGGATGGCCTTCATAAATTTGGGGGACCCCCCGTCCCATTCTTGTACACCGATAAACTCATCTTT. Residues: CALGDGLHKFGGPPVPFLYTDKLIF.

Details on this clone: The likely explanation is a read error, given a far larger clone one base away. Other DNA sequences in the sample encode the same CDR3. The CDR3 DNA is TGTGCCTGTGACCCGGTACTAGGGGATACTACTTACACCGATAAACTCATCTTT. It encodes CACDPVLGDTTYTDKLIF. The chain carries TRDV2 and TRDJ1; TRDD3 matches at 8 bases. TCRdb lists no J gene, so it was determined here by aligning the DNA to germline. The V segment lost 3 bases and the J segment 0 bases; nucleotides outside the gene matches: 14. The V gene's germline CDR1 is GEAIGNYY and CDR2 EKD. This CDR3 has 18 residues.